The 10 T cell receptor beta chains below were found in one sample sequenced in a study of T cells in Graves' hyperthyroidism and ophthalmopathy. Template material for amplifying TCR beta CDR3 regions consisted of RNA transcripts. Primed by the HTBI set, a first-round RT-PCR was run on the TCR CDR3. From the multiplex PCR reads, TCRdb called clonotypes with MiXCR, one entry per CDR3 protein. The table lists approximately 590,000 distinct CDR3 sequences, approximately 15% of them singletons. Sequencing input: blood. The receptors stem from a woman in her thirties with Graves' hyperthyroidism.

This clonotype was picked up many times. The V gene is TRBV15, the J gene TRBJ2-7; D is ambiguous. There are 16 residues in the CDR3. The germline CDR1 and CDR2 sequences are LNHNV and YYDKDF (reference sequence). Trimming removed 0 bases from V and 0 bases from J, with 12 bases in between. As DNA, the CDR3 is TGTGCCACCAGCAGAGATCCCGGCTTAAGCTCCTACGAGCAGTACTTC. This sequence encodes CATSRDPGLSSYEQYF.

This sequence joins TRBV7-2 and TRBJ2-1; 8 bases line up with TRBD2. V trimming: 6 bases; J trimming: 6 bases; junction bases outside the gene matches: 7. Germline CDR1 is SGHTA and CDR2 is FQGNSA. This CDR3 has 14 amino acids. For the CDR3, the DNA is TGTGCCAGCAGTGCTAGCGGGCTTGTCAATGAGCAGTTCTTC. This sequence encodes CASSASGLVNEQFF. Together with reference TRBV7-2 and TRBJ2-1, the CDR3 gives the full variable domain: GAGVSQSPSNKVTEKGKDVELRCDPISGHTALYWYRQSLGQGLEFLIYFQGNSAPDKSGLPSDRFSAERTGGSVSTLTIQRTQQEDSAVYLCASSASGLVNEQFFGPGTRLTVL.

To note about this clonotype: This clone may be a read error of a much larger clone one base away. This chain's CDR3 is CASSILAGSSYNEQYF. The CDR3 nucleotides are TGTGCCAGTAGTATTCTAGCGGGATCCTCCTACAATGAGCAGTACTTC. The chain joins TRBV19 to TRBJ2-1; 9 positions agree with TRBD2. TRBJ2-7 matches the DNA end more closely, so the J call is doubtful. Germline CDR1 is LNHDA and CDR2 is SQIVND (reference sequence). This CDR3 has 16 residues.

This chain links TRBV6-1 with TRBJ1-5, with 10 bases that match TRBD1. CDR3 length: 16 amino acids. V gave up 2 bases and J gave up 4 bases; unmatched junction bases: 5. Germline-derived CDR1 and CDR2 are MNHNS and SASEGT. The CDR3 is CASSEKWTGGNQPQHF. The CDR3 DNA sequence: TGTGCCAGCAGTGAAAAGTGGACAGGGGGTAATCAGCCCCAGCATTTT.

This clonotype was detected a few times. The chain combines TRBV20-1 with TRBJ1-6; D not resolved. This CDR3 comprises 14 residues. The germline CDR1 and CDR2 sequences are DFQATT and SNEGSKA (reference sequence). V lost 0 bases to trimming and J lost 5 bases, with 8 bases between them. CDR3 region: CSAREGVNNSPLHF. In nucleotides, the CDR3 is TGCAGTGCTAGAGAAGGTGTTAATAATTCACCCCTCCACTTT.

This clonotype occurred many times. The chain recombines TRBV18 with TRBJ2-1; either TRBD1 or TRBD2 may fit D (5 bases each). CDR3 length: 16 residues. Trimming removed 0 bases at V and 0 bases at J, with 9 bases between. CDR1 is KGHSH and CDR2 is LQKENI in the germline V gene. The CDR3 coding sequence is TGTGCCAGCTCACCACCGGGGGTGAGCTCCTACAATGAGCAGTTCTTC. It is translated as CASSPPGVSSYNEQFF.

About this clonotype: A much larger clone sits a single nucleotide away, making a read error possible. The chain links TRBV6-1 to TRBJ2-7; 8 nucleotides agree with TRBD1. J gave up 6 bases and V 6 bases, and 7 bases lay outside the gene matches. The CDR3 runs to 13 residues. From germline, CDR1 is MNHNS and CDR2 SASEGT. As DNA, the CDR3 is TGTGCCAGCAGGGCAGGACAGGGACCCGAGCAGTACTTC. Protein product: CASRAGQGPEQYF.

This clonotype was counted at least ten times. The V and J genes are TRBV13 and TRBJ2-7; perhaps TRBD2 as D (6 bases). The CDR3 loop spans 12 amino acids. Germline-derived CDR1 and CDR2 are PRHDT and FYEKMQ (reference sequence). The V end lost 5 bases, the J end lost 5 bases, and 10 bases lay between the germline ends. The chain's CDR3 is CASSPWGDEQYF. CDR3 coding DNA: TGTGCCAGCAGCCCGTGGGGGGACGAGCAGTACTTC.

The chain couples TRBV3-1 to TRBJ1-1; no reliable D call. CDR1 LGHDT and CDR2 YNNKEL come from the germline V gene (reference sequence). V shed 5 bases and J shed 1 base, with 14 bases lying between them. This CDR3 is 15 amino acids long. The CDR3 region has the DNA TGTGCCAGCAGCTCAGCCCCGACGGCGAACACTGAAGCTTTCTTT. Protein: CASSSAPTANTEAFF. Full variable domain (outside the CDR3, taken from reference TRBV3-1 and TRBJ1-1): DTAVSQTPKYLVTQMGNDKSIKCEQNLGHDTMYWYKQDSKKFLKIMFSYNNKELIINETVPNRFSPKSPDKAHLNLHINSLELGDSAVYFCASSSAPTANTEAFFGQGTRLTVV.

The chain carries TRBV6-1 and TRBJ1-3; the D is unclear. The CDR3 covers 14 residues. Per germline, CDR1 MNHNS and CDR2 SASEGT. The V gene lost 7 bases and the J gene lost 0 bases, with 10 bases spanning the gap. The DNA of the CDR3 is TGTGCCAGCAAAGTGGGGAACTCTGGAAACACCATATATTTT. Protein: CASKVGNSGNTIYF.